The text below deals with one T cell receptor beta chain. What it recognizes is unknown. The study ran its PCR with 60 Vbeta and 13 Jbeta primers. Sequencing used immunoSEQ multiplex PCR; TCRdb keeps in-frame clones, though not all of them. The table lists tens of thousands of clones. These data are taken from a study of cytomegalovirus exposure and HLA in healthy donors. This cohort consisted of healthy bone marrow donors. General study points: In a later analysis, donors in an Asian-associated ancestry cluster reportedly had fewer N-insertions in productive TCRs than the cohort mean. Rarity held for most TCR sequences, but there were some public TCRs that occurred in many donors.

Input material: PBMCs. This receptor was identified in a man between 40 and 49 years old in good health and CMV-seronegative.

The CDR3 protein is CASSLARTGEGDEQFF. As DNA, the CDR3 is TGTGCCAGCAGCTTAGCCCGGACAGGGGAAGGGGATGAGCAGTTCTTC. The V and J genes are TRBV5-4 and TRBJ2-1; 9 nucleotides line up with TRBD1. Germline lookup yields CDR1 SGHNT and CDR2 YYREEE (reference sequence). The CDR3 has 16 residues. The J segment lost 8 bases and the V segment lost 2 bases, leaving 11 bases of the junction unmatched.